This TCR beta chain was sequenced for a study of long-term antiretroviral therapy in people with HIV. General observations from the study: Pre-ART expanded clones dominated the repertoire at every time point. Blood sampling spanned 2004 to 2017, possibly under older ART regimens.

The authors ran the immunoSEQ assay, v3.0, at survey level. Sequencing was performed with immunoSEQ multiplex PCR; in TCRdb, only in-frame clones are kept and a portion is missing. Among some 20,000 clones listed, around 81% were seen once. Details on this clone: As yet, its antigen is unknown.

The V gene's germline CDR1 is SGDLS and CDR2 YYNGEE. V was pared by 3 bases and J by 2 bases, with 12 bases between. The length of the CDR3 is 15 residues. This clonotype was sampled from a woman between 25 and 40 years old with HIV. This chain joins TRBV9 and TRBJ1-3, with a tentative D call TRBD1 (6 bases). The sequences come from unsorted PBMCs, collected 2.9 years after starting antiretroviral therapy. This CDR3 reads CASSGYRAAGNTIYF. In nucleotides, the CDR3 is TGTGCCAGCAGCGGTTACAGGGCCGCTGGAAACACCATATATTTT.